The 31 T cell receptor beta chains reported below all come from one sample, sequenced in a study of post-analysis software for immune sequencing data. Included in the TCR beta cDNA libraries were unique molecular identifiers. TCRdb independently ran MiXCR on the PCR reads; one entry per CDR3 protein. The sample comprises under 650,000 distinct CDR3 sequences, roughly 46% of which are singletons, and 1.7% rests with the top ten. General observations from the study: Among a handful of TRBV segments more frequent in patients than controls were TRBV5-6, TRBV5-1 and TRBV20-1.

The antigens these receptors bind are not known. The sample consisted of blood. Source of these receptors: a girl between 10 and 17 years old with multiple sclerosis.

The gene calls are TRBV7-8 and TRBJ2-1; the D is unclear. Germline CDR1 is SGHVS and CDR2 is FQNEAQ. V lost 1 base and J 11 bases, leaving 9 bases between the germline ends. The CDR3 sequence is 12 residues long. The CDR3 DNA reads TGTGCCAGCAGCTTAGGAAAGATCAAGCAGTTCTTC. It codes for CASSLGKIKQFF.

CDR3 DNA: TGTGCCAGCAGCTTAGCGGCGGACTACCAAGAGACCCAGTACTTC. Protein sequence: CASSLAADYQETQYF. The chain is built from TRBV7-6 and TRBJ2-5; TRBD2 might be the D (5 bases). The germline CDR1 and CDR2 sequences are SGHVS and FNYEAQ. The CDR3 has 15 amino acids. Trimming took 0 bases from V and 0 from J, leaving 8 bases between them. Looking up the rest from reference TRBV7-6 and TRBJ2-5 gives the full variable domain: GAGVSQSPRYKVTKRGQDVALRCDPISGHVSLYWYRQALGQGPEFLTYFNYEAQQDKSGLPNDRFSAERPEGSISTLTIQRTEQRDSAMYRCASSLAADYQETQYFGPGTRLLVL.

This clonotype showed up just a few times. This chain links TRBV20-1 with TRBJ2-3, with 7 bases that match TRBD1. Losses at the gene ends were 7 bases for V and 1 base for J; bases not matched to a gene: 8. This CDR3 is built from 14 residues. Looked up from germline, CDR1 is DFQATT and CDR2 is SNEGSKA (reference sequence). The CDR3 nucleotides read TGCAGTGGAAGGGGAACAGGGGGCACAGATACGCAGTATTTT. Translation: CSGRGTGGTDTQYF.

Only a few counts were recorded for this clonotype. This chain uses TRBV20-1 with TRBJ1-2; D is perhaps TRBD1 (5 bases). The ends were cut back, 5 bases at V and 4 bases at J, with 14 bases in the middle. Germline V gene data show CDR1 as DFQATT and CDR2 as SNEGSKA (reference sequence). This CDR3 is built from 13 residues. This CDR3 reads CSAHGQGSYGYTF. For the CDR3, the DNA is TGCAGTGCTCACGGGCAGGGTAGCTATGGCTACACCTTC.

This clonotype came up a few times. The CDR3 DNA sequence: TGTGCCAGCAGTCCCAGAATGAGCGGTGAGCAGTTCTTC. Its translation is CASSPRMSGEQFF. This chain joins TRBV13 and TRBJ2-1; a weak D match, TRBD2 (5 bases). This CDR3 is built from 13 residues. Per the germline V gene, CDR1 is PRHDT and CDR2 is FYEKMQ (reference sequence). Trimming shortened V by 6 bases and J by 9 bases, and 15 bases separated the two germline ends.

The rearrangement uses TRBV20-1 and TRBJ2-5; 7 bases line up with TRBD2. The CDR3 extends over 13 amino acids. CDR1 is DFQATT and CDR2 is SNEGSKA in the germline V gene (reference sequence). Trimming cost V 3 bases and J 1 base; bases outside gene matches: 2. CDR3 coding DNA: TGCAGTGCTAGTCGACTAGCCCAAGAGACCCAGTACTTC. This sequence encodes CSASRLAQETQYF.

This clonotype has just a few counts. This chain connects TRBV20-1 to TRBJ2-4, with D perhaps TRBD2 (5 bases). The better agreement between TRBJ2-7 and the DNA end casts doubt on the J call. This CDR3 spans 11 amino acids. Germline V gene sequence: CDR1 DFQATT, CDR2 SNEGSKA (reference sequence). In nucleotides, the CDR3 is TGCAGTGCTAGAGGTGCGGGCGAGCAGTACTTC. Translated: CSARGAGEQYF.

This clonotype was picked up a small number of times. CDR3 amino acids: CASSLSRGQAGGYTF. The CDR3 bases are TGTGCCAGCAGCTTATCCCGCGGCCAGGCAGGCGGCTACACCTTC. This chain links TRBV12-3 or TRBV12-4 with TRBJ1-2; unclear D gene. V lost 6 bases, J lost 8 bases, and 22 bases lay in between. This CDR3 has 15 residues.

In this sample, this clonotype turned up a few times. A much larger clone differs by one base, so this may be a read error. The chain combines TRBV11-3 with TRBJ2-1, with D unclear. The DNA end is a closer match to TRBJ2-7, so the J assignment may be wrong. This CDR3 is 15 amino acids long. CDR1 and CDR2 (germline): SGHNT, YENEEA. The chain's CDR3 is CASSYSADSYNEQYF. CDR3 nucleotides: TGTGCCAGCAGCTACTCAGCCGACTCCTACAATGAGCAGTACTTC.

This clonotype was detected a few times. The chain couples TRBV6-5 to TRBJ2-5; 7 positions agree with TRBD1. With 6 bases clipped from V and 1 base from J, the junction kept 2 bases outside the gene matches. Germline V gives CDR1 MNHEY, CDR2 SVGAGI. This CDR3 region has 13 residues. DNA for the CDR3: TGTGCCAGCAGCGGACAGGCCCAAGAGACCCAGTACTTC. This translates into CASSGQAQETQYF.

The V gene is TRBV20-1, the J gene TRBJ2-7; D not resolved. V lost 5 bases and J lost 1, with 12 bases in between. The CDR3 contains 13 residues. The germline V gene encodes CDR1 DFQATT and CDR2 SNEGSKA (reference sequence). This CDR3 is CSARPADSYEQYF. In DNA, the CDR3 is TGCAGTGCTCGGCCAGCAGATTCCTACGAGCAGTACTTC.

A few counts support this clonotype. The chain has TRBV5-1 and TRBJ2-1; 7 nucleotides match TRBD2. The CDR3 has 15 amino acids. CDR1 is SGHRS and CDR2 is YFSETQ in the germline V gene. Losses at the gene ends were 6 bases for V and 8 bases for J; bases not matched to a gene: 14. The CDR3 protein is CASTETSPQNDEQFF. CDR3 bases: TGCGCCAGCACCGAGACTAGCCCACAGAACGATGAGCAGTTCTTC.

The chain joins TRBV20-1 to TRBJ2-3, with 9 bases lining up with TRBD2. The V gene end was trimmed by 6 bases and the J gene end by 1 base; junction bases not matched to a gene: 8. Germline CDR1 and CDR2: DFQATT and SNEGSKA (reference sequence). The CDR3 sequence is 15 residues long. The CDR3: CSARLAEGGTDTQYF. CDR3 bases: TGCAGTGCCAGACTAGCGGAAGGGGGCACAGATACGCAGTATTTT.

The genes are TRBV14 and TRBJ1-1; 7 bases agree with TRBD1. Germline assignment: CDR1 SGHDN and CDR2 FVKESK. V trimming: 4 bases; J trimming: 5 bases; junction bases outside the gene matches: 10. This CDR3 is 15 amino acids long. The CDR3 DNA reads TGTGCCAGCAGCCTGGGGCGGACAGGCGAAACTGAAGCTTTCTTT. Its translation is CASSLGRTGETEAFF.

CDR3: CASSVAASENIQYF. DNA for the CDR3: TGTGCCAGCAGCGTAGCGGCGTCGGAAAACATTCAGTACTTC. This chain uses TRBV9 with TRBJ2-7; D is uncertain. The J call may be incorrect, as the DNA end agrees better with TRBJ2-4. The length of the CDR3 is 14 residues. CDR1 is SGDLS, CDR2 YYNGEE, per germline.

This clonotype has more than one count but fewer than ten. The chain couples TRBV28 to TRBJ2-7, with 9 bases lining up with TRBD1. Germline lookup yields CDR1 MDHEN and CDR2 SYDVKM. V trimming: 7 bases; J trimming: 2 bases; junction bases outside the gene matches: 6. The CDR3 is made up of 14 amino acids. CDR3 nucleotide sequence: TGTGCCAGCAATACAGGGGGCGGCACCTACGAGCAGTACTTC. Protein: CASNTGGGTYEQYF. The complete variable domain, with remaining parts taken from reference TRBV28 and TRBJ2-7, reads DVKVTQSSRYLVKRTGEKVFLECVQDMDHENMFWYRQDPGLGLRLIYFSYDVKMKEKGDIPEGYSVSREKKERFSLILESASTNQTSMYLCASNTGGGTYEQYFGPGTRLTVT.

V gene TRBV18 combines with J gene TRBJ2-7; D possibly uses TRBD1 or TRBD2 (5 bases each). Germline loops: CDR1 KGHSH, CDR2 LQKENI. CDR3 length equals 12 residues. With 2 bases removed from V and 5 bases from J, the gap between germline ends came to 7 bases. This chain's CDR3 is CASSPGDHEQYF. The CDR3 nucleotides are TGTGCCAGCTCACCAGGGGACCACGAGCAGTACTTC.

The V gene is TRBV29-1, the J gene TRBJ1-2, with TRBD1 matching 11 bases. CDR3 length equals 14 residues. Trimming took 7 bases from V and 2 from J; bases not matched to a gene: 6. Germline assignment: CDR1 SQVTM and CDR2 ANQGSEA. Here the CDR3 DNA reads TGCAGCGCCGACCGGACAGGGGGCAACTATGGCTACACCTTC. It encodes CSADRTGGNYGYTF.

The sample holds a few counts of this clonotype. The V and J genes are TRBV29-1 and TRBJ1-1, with 8 bases that match TRBD1. CDR3 length: 15 amino acids. The germline CDR1 and CDR2 sequences are SQVTM and ANQGSEA. V shed 8 bases, J shed 6 bases, and the junction held 17 bases outside the gene matches. Here the CDR3 DNA reads TGCAGCCACGCAGCGCTGACAGGGGCGGGCGCTGAAGCTTTCTTT. Amino acids: CSHAALTGAGAEAFF.

This clonotype appeared a few times. CDR3 DNA sequence: TGTGCCAGCAGCTCACCGGGACTAGCGGGCCGAGGCTACGAGCAGTACTTC. Its protein is CASSSPGLAGRGYEQYF. The chain couples TRBV5-5 to TRBJ2-7; 12 positions agree with TRBD2. V trimming: 3 bases; J trimming: 3 bases; junction bases outside the gene matches: 10. Germline loops: CDR1 SGHKS, CDR2 YYEKEE (reference sequence). The CDR3 extends over 17 amino acids.

The rearrangement joins TRBV5-1 to TRBJ1-2, with TRBD1 matching 7 bases. This CDR3 spans 15 amino acids. Germline CDR1 is SGHRS and CDR2 is YFSETQ. Losses at the gene ends were 2 bases for V and 4 bases for J; bases not matched to a gene: 8. CDR3 loop: CASSLQGKGGYGYTF. The CDR3 coding sequence is TGCGCCAGCAGCTTACAGGGGAAAGGAGGCTATGGCTACACCTTC.

V and J are TRBV12-3 or TRBV12-4 and TRBJ2-5, with D perhaps being TRBD1 or TRBD2 (5 bases each). This CDR3 is built from 15 residues. V lost 3 bases, J lost 4 bases, and 15 bases lay in between. CDR3 region: CASSFQGALGETQYF. The CDR3 DNA is TGTGCCAGCAGTTTTCAGGGAGCCTTAGGAGAGACCCAGTACTTC.

The V call is TRBV4-1, the J call TRBJ2-6, with 9 nucleotides matching TRBD1. V shed 4 bases and J 4 bases; nucleotides not matched to a gene: 8. Per the germline V gene, CDR1 is MGHRA and CDR2 is YSYEKL. This CDR3 spans 17 amino acids. CDR3 loop: CASSPSRDRAGANVLTF. The CDR3, as DNA: TGCGCCAGCAGCCCGTCCCGGGACAGGGCCGGGGCCAACGTCCTGACTTTC.

The chain joins TRBV20-1 to TRBJ2-1; 8 positions match TRBD1. The CDR3 runs 15 residues. Germline V lookup: CDR1 DFQATT, CDR2 SNEGSKA (reference sequence). V dropped 4 bases and J dropped 4; count of bases not matched to a gene: 9. CDR3 in DNA: TGCAGTGCTATACCTCCCACAGGGGGATACAATGAGCAGTTCTTC. The encoded protein is CSAIPPTGGYNEQFF.

This chain uses TRBV4-2 with TRBJ2-3; D unresolved. CDR1 and CDR2 from the germline V gene are LGHNA and YNFKEQ. This CDR3 is built from 16 residues. Trimming left V 1 base short and J 5 bases short, with 16 bases between. CDR3 DNA sequence: TGTGCCAGCAGCCAAGTGGCCGGTATGGTGCAAGATACGCAGTATTTT. Its protein is CASSQVAGMVQDTQYF.

The rearrangement uses TRBV29-1 and TRBJ2-1; 9 nucleotides agree with TRBD1. Trimming at V came to 6 bases and at J to 5 bases, leaving 20 bases not matched to a gene. The CDR3 is 18 residues long. Germline CDR1 SQVTM, CDR2 ANQGSEA. In DNA, the CDR3 is TGCAGCGTCGAAAACGGACAGGGGCCGCGAGGTTGGGACAATGAGCAGTTCTTC. It translates to CSVENGQGPRGWDNEQFF.

This chain joins TRBV5-1 and TRBJ2-1; 8 bases fit TRBD1. Unmatched junction bases numbered 2, after V lost 1 base and J lost 8 bases. The CDR3 is 13 amino acids. Germline assignment: CDR1 SGHRS and CDR2 YFSETQ. The CDR3 loop is CASSLRTGYEQFF. The DNA of the CDR3 is TGCGCCAGCAGCTTGAGGACAGGGTATGAGCAGTTCTTC.

This clonotype has just a few counts. The V and J genes are TRBV29-1 and TRBJ2-5; 7 bases map to TRBD1. Germline-derived CDR1 and CDR2 are SQVTM and ANQGSEA. The CDR3 has 13 residues. J gave up 3 bases and V 6 bases, and 7 bases lay outside the gene matches. CDR3 residues: CSVGTVYKETQYF. For the CDR3, the DNA is TGCAGCGTGGGGACAGTTTACAAAGAGACCCAGTACTTC.

This chain joins TRBV24-1 and TRBJ2-7; 12 nucleotides agree with TRBD2. TRBJ2-5 matches the DNA end more closely, so the J call is doubtful. The CDR3 loop spans 15 amino acids. CDR1 and CDR2 (germline): KGHDR, SFDVKD. DNA for the CDR3: TGTGCCACCAGTGTCTCTAGCGGGAGGGCCGAGACCCAGTACTTC. This codes for CATSVSSGRAETQYF.

This sequence joins TRBV10-3 and TRBJ2-5; weak D call: TRBD1 (5 bases). Germline loops: CDR1 ENHRY, CDR2 SYGVKD. This CDR3 contains 11 residues. Trimming left V 9 bases short and J 5 bases short, with 10 bases between. The DNA for the CDR3 is TGTGCCATGGGCAGGGCGGAGACCCAGTACTTC. Translation: CAMGRAETQYF.

The sample holds a few counts of this clonotype. The chain carries TRBV3-1 and TRBJ2-2; unclear D gene. This CDR3 region has 12 residues. The germline CDR1 and CDR2 sequences are LGHDT and YNNKEL (reference sequence). Trimming took off 4 bases at V and 6 bases at J, with 6 bases between the two ends. CDR3 region: CASSPGAGELFF. The DNA for the CDR3 is TGTGCCAGCAGCCCTGGGGCCGGGGAGCTGTTTTTT. Full variable domain (rest looked up from reference TRBV3-1 and TRBJ2-2): DTAVSQTPKYLVTQMGNDKSIKCEQNLGHDTMYWYKQDSKKFLKIMFSYNNKELIINETVPNRFSPKSPDKAHLNLHINSLELGDSAVYFCASSPGAGELFFGEGSRLTVL.